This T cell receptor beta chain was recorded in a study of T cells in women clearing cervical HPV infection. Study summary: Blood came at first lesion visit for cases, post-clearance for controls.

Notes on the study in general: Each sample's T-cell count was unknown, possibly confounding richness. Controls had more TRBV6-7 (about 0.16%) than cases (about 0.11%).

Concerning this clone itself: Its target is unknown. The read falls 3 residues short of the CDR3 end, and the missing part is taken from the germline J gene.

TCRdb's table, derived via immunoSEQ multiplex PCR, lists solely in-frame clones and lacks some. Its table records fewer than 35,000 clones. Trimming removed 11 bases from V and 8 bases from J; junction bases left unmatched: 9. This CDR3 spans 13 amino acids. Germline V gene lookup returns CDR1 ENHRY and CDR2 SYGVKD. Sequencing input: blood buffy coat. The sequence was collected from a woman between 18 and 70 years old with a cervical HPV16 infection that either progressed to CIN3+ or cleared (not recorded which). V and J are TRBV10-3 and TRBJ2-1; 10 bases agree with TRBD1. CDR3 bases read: TGTGCCCTCGGGACAGGGGCAGGGGATGAG. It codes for CALGTGAGDE. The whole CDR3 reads CALGTGAGDEQFF.